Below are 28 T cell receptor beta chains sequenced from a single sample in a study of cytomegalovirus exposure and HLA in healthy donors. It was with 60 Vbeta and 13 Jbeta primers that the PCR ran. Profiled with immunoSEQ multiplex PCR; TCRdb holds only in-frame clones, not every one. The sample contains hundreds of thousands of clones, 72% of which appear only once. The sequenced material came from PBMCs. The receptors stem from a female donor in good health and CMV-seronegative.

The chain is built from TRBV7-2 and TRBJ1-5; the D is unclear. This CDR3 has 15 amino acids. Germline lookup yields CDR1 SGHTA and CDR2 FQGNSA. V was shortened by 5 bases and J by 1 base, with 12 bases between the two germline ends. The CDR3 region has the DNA TGTGCCAGCAGCGAAGACATTCTCAGCAATCAGCCCCAGCATTTT. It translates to CASSEDILSNQPQHF.

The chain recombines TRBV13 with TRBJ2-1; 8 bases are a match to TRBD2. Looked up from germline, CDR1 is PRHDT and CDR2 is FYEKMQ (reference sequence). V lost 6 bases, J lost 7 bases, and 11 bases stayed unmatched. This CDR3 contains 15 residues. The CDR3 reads CASRAGGARSNEQFF. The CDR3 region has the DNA TGTGCCAGCAGGGCCGGGGGGGCTCGGAGTAATGAGCAGTTCTTC. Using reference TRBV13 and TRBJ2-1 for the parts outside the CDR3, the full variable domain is AAGVIQSPRHLIKEKRETATLKCYPIPRHDTVYWYQQGPGQDPQFLISFYEKMQSDKGSIPDRFSAQQFSDYHSELNMSSLELGDSALYFCASRAGGARSNEQFFGPGTRLTVL.

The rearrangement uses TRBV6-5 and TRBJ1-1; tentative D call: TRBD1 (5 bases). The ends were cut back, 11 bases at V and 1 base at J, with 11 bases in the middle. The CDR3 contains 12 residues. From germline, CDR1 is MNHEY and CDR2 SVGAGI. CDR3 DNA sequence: TGTGCCGCTCTCGGGGGGAACACTGAAGCTTTCTTT. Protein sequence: CAALGGNTEAFF.

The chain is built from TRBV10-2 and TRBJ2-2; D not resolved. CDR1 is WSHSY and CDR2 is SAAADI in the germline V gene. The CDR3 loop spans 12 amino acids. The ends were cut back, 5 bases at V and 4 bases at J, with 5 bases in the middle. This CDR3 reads CASSIITGELFF. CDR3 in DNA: TGCGCCAGCAGTATTATCACCGGGGAGCTGTTTTTT.

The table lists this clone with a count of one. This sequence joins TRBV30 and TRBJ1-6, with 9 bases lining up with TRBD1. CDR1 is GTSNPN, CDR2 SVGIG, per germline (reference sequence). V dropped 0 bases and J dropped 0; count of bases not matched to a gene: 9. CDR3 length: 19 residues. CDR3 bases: TGTGCCTGGAGTGTGTCGGGACAGGGTACATACTCCTATAATTCACCCCTCCACTTT. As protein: CAWSVSGQGTYSYNSPLHF.

The CDR3 sequence is CASSSPGTETQYF. CDR3 DNA sequence: TGTGCCAGCAGTTCCCCCGGTACCGAGACCCAGTACTTC. The rearrangement joins TRBV28 to TRBJ2-5; D unclear. This CDR3 spans 13 amino acids. CDR1 and CDR2 from the germline V gene are MDHEN and SYDVKM. V lost 4 bases, J lost 5 bases, and 11 bases lay in between.

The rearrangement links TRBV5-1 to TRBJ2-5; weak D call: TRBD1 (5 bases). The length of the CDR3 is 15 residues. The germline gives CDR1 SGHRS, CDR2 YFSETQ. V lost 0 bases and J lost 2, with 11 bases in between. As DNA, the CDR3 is TGCGCCAGCAGCTTGGTCCCGGACACACAAGAGACCCAGTACTTC. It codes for CASSLVPDTQETQYF.

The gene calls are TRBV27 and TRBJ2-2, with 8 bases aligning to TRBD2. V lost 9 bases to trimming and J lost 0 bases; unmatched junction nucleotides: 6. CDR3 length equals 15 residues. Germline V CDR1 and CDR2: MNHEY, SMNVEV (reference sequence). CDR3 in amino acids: CASRRAGANTGELFF. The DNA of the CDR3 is TGTGCCAGTCGACGAGCGGGAGCGAACACCGGGGAGCTGTTTTTT.

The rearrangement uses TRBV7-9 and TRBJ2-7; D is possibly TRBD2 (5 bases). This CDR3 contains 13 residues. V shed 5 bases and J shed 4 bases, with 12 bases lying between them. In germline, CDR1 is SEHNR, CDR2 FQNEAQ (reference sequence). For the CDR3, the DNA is TGTGCCAGCAGCCCAGGTCGGGGATACGAGCAGTACTTC. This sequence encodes CASSPGRGYEQYF.

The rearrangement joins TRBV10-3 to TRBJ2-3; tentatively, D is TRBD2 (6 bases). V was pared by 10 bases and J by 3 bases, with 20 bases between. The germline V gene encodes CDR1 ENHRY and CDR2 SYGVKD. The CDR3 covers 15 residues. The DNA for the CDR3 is TGTGCCACCCAACCGACCCGAGGAGGGACAGATACGCAGTATTTT. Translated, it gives CATQPTRGGTDTQYF.

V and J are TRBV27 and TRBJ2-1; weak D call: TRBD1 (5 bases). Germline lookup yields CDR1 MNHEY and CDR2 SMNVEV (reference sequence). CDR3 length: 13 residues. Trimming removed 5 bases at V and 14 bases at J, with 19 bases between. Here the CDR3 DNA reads TGTGCCAGCAGTCCGCGACAGAACCCAGGAAAGTTCTTC. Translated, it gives CASSPRQNPGKFF.

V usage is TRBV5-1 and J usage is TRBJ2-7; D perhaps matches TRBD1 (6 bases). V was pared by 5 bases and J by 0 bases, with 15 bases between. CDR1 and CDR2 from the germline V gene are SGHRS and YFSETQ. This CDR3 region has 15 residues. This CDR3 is CASSSRGTLSYEQYF. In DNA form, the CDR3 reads TGCGCCAGCAGTTCACGAGGGACACTCTCCTACGAGCAGTACTTC.

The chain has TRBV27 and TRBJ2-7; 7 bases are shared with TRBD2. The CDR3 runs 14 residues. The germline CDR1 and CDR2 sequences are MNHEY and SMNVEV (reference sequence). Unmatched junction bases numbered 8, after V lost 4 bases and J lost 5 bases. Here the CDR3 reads CASSSWREYHEQYF. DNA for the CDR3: TGTGCCAGCAGTTCCTGGCGGGAGTACCACGAGCAGTACTTC.

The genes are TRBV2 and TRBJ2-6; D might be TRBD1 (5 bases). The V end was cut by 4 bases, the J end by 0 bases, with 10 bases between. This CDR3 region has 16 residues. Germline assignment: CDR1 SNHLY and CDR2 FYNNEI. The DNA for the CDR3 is TGTGCCAGCAGTGGACAGTCTATCTCTGGGGCCAACGTCCTGACTTTC. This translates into CASSGQSISGANVLTF.

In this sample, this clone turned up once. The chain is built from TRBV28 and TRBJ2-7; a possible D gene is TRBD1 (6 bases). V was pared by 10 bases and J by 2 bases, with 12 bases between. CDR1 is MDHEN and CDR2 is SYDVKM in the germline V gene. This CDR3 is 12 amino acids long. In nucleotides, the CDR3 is TGTGCCACCCGCACAGGGACCTACGAGCAGTACTTC. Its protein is CATRTGTYEQYF.

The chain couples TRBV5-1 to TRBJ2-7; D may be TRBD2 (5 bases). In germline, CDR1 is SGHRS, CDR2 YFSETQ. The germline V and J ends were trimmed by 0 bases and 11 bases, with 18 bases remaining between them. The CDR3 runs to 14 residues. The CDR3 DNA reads TGCGCCAGCAGCTTGGGCGTTGGAGGAAGTCCCGAGTACTTC. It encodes CASSLGVGGSPEYF.

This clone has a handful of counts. The DNA for the CDR3 is TGTGCCAGCAGCTTGGTCCCGGGACAGGGAGCTGAAGCTTTCTTT. As protein: CASSLVPGQGAEAFF. The rearrangement links TRBV5-6 to TRBJ1-1; TRBD1 matches at 9 bases. Trimming at V came to 0 bases and at J to 6 bases, leaving 6 bases not matched to a gene. The germline V gene has CDR1 SGHDT and CDR2 YYEEEE. The CDR3 has 15 amino acids.

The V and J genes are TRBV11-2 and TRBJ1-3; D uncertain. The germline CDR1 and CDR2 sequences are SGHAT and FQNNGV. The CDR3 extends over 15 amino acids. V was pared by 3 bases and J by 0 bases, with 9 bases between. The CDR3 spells CASSLEGFSGNTIYF. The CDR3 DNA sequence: TGTGCCAGCAGCTTGGAGGGATTCTCTGGAAACACCATATATTTT.

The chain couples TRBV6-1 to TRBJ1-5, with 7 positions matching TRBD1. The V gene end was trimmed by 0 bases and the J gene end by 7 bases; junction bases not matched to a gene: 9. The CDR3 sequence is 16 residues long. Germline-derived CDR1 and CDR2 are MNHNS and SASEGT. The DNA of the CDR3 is TGTGCCAGCAGTGAAGCGCGGCAGGGGGTGGGGCAGCCCCAGCATTTT. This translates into CASSEARQGVGQPQHF.

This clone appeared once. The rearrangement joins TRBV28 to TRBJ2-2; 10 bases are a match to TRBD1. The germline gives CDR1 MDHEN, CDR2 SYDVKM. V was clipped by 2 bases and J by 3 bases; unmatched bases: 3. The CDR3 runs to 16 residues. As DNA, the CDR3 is TGTGCCAGCAGTTTAGTTGGGACAGGGGACACCGGGGAGCTGTTTTTT. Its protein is CASSLVGTGDTGELFF.

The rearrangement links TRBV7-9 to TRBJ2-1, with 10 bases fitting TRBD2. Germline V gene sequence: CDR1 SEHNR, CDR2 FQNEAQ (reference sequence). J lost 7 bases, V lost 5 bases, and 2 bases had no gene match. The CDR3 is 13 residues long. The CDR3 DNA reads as TGTGCCAGCAGCGATAGCGGGAGGAATGAGCAGTTCTTC. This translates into CASSDSGRNEQFF.

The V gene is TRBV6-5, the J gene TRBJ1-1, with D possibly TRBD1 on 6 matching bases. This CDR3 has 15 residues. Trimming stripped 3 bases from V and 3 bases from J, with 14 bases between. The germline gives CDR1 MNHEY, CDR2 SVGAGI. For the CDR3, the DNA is TGTGCCAGCAGTTATTCGGGACACGGAGACACTGAAGCTTTCTTT. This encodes CASSYSGHGDTEAFF.

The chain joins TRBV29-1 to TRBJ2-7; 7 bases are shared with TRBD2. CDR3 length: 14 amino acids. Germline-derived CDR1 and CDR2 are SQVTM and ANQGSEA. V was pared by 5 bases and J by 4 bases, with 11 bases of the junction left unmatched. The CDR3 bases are TGCAGCGTTCAAGGCGGGAGAGGAGGGTACGAGCAGTACTTC. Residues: CSVQGGRGGYEQYF.

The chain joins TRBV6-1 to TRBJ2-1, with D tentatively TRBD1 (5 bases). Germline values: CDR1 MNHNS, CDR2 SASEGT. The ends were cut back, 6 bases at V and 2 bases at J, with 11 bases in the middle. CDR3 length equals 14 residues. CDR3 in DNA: TGTGCCAGCAGCCCCAGGGTTACCTACAATGAGCAGTTCTTC. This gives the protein CASSPRVTYNEQFF.

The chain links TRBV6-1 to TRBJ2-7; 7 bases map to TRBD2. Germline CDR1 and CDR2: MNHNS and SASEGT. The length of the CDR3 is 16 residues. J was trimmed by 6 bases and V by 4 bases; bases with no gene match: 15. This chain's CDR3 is CASSGSFSKREGEQYF. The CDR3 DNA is TGTGCCAGCAGTGGCTCCTTTTCCAAGCGGGAAGGCGAGCAGTACTTC.

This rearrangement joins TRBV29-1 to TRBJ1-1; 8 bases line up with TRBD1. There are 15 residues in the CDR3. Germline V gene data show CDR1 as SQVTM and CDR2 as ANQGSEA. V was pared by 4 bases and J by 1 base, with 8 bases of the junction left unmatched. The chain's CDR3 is CSVAYRGIKNTEAFF. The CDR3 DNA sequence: TGCAGCGTTGCATACAGGGGGATAAAGAACACTGAAGCTTTCTTT. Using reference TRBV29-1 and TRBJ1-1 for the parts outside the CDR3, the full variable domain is SAVISQKPSRDICQRGTSLTIQCQVDSQVTMMFWYRQQPGQSLTLIATANQGSEATYESGFVIDKFPISRPNLTFSTLTVSNMSPEDSSIYLCSVAYRGIKNTEAFFGQGTRLTVV.

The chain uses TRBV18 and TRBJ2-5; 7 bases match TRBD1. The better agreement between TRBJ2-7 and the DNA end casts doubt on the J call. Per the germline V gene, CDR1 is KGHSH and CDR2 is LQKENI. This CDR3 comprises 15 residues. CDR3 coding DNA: TGTGCCAGCTCACCAAAGGGGGCGCAGTCCTACGAGCAGTACTTC. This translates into CASSPKGAQSYEQYF.

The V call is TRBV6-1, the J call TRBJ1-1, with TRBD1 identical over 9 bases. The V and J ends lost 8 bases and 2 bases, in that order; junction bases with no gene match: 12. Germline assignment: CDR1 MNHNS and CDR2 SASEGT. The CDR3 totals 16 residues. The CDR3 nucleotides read TGTGCCAGCGGTGTCGATTTGGGACAGGGAAACACTGAAGCTTTCTTT. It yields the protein CASGVDLGQGNTEAFF.